This TCR beta chain was identified in a study of T cell responses to AZD1222 COVID-19 vaccine. Broader study findings: Dominant at 160-218 and 743-854, vaccine-associated CD4 TCRs also spanned spike. Most donors were white British and more were female, and clonal diversity was possibly underestimated.

Repertoires were generated with immunoSEQ multiplex PCR, while TCRdb's copy carries only in-frame clones and drops some. The sample records fewer than 150,000 clones, 80% to 90% being singletons. Points on this clone: Its antigen is currently unknown.

The CDR3 is 16 residues long. The V gene lost 5 bases and the J gene lost 0 bases, with 17 bases spanning the gap. Germline V gene sequence: CDR1 SGHKS, CDR2 YYEKEE (reference sequence). The starting material was peripheral blood, obtained 28 days after the second AZD1222 dose. The receptor was derived from an adult who received the AZD1222 COVID-19 vaccine. The gene calls are TRBV5-5 and TRBJ1-2, with D perhaps matching TRBD1 (6 bases). CDR3 in DNA: TGTGCCAGCAGAGATACCTTGAAGGGGGCTAACTATGGCTACACCTTC. Translation gives CASRDTLKGANYGYTF. The variable domain in full, with the rest retrieved from reference TRBV5-5 and TRBJ1-2, is DAGVTQSPTHLIKTRGQQVTLRCSPISGHKSVSWYQQVLGQGPQFIFQYYEKEERGRGNFPDRFSARQFPNYSSELNVNALLLGDSALYLCASRDTLKGANYGYTFGSGTRLTVV.